The 22 T cell receptor beta chains given below trace back to one sample, sequenced in a study of blood T cell repertoires in COVID-19. Using immunoSEQ multiplex PCR, the repertoire was profiled, and TCRdb retains in-frame clones only, with some absent. This sample has about 39,000 clones, with roughly 80% found just once. Sequencing was carried out using peripheral blood. The receptor source for this set is a man aged 55 to 70 in a cohort sampled during active COVID-19.

The chain couples TRBV6-5 to TRBJ2-7; D might be TRBD2 (6 bases). Germline lookup yields CDR1 MNHEY and CDR2 SVGAGI. The CDR3 totals 14 residues. Trimming removed 5 bases from V and 2 bases from J, with 13 bases in between. As DNA, the CDR3 is TGTGCCAGCAGTAGTCGAGCGGGCGCCTACGAGCAGTACTTC. Amino acid sequence: CASSSRAGAYEQYF.

CDR3 sequence reads: CASSSPGHLYGYTF. The CDR3, as DNA: TGTGCCAGCAGTTCCCCGGGACATCTCTATGGCTACACCTTC. V and J are TRBV28 and TRBJ1-2; possible D gene TRBD1, 6 bases. The CDR3 runs 14 residues. With 4 bases removed from V and 4 bases from J, the gap between germline ends came to 13 bases. The V gene's germline CDR1 is MDHEN and CDR2 SYDVKM.

The CDR3: CASSLTPTSDGTDTQYF. The CDR3 DNA reads TGTGCCAGCAGCCTCACTCCGACTAGCGATGGCACAGATACGCAGTATTTT. V usage is TRBV3-1 (or the pseudogene TRBV3-2) and J usage is TRBJ2-3, with 8 bases lining up with TRBD2. This CDR3 region has 17 residues. CDR1 LGHDT and CDR2 YNNKEL come from the germline V gene (reference sequence). V lost 4 bases to trimming and J lost 1 base; unmatched junction nucleotides: 10.

The chain is built from TRBV27 and TRBJ2-1; 11 nucleotides agree with TRBD2. Germline CDR1 MNHEY, CDR2 SMNVEV (reference sequence). The CDR3 covers 15 residues. J gave up 8 bases and V 6 bases, and 9 bases lay outside the gene matches. In DNA, the CDR3 is TGTGCCAGCAGGGTAGCGGGGGGGGCAGAGCATGAGCAGTTCTTC. Translated, it gives CASRVAGGAEHEQFF.

The V call is TRBV30, the J call TRBJ2-7; 9 nucleotides match TRBD1. Germline V gene lookup returns CDR1 GTSNPN and CDR2 SVGIG (reference sequence). The ends lost 0 bases at V and 2 bases at J; junction bases unmatched: 8. This CDR3 comprises 16 residues. The CDR3 DNA follows: TGTGCCTGGAGTGTTGGACAGGGGATCTCACCCTACGAGCAGTACTTC. This gives the protein CAWSVGQGISPYEQYF.

This chain links TRBV18 with TRBJ1-1; D is unresolved. Germline V gives CDR1 KGHSH, CDR2 LQKENI. The CDR3 totals 13 residues. Trimming took off 2 bases at V and 1 base at J, with 5 bases between the two ends. The CDR3: CASSPFGNTEAFF. CDR3 bases: TGTGCCAGCTCACCATTCGGGAACACTGAAGCTTTCTTT. The whole variable domain, filled in from reference TRBV18 and TRBJ1-1, reads NAGVMQNPRHLVRRRGQEARLRCSPMKGHSHVYWYRQLPEEGLKFMVYLQKENIIDESGMPKERFSAEFPKEGPSILRIQQVVRGDSAAYFCASSPFGNTEAFFGQGTRLTVV.

CDR3 nucleotide sequence: TGTGCCAGCAGTTTCGCGGGAGGGATGGGCGAGCAGTACTTC. Translation: CASSFAGGMGEQYF. This rearrangement joins TRBV27 to TRBJ2-7; 9 positions match TRBD2. The V gene end was trimmed by 3 bases and the J gene end by 6 bases; junction bases not matched to a gene: 6. The CDR3 covers 14 residues. Germline-derived CDR1 and CDR2 are MNHEY and SMNVEV (reference sequence).

This sequence joins TRBV7-2 and TRBJ1-2; 7 bases line up with TRBD1. This CDR3 region has 12 residues. Germline V gene sequence: CDR1 SGHTA, CDR2 FQGNSA. The junction had 0 bases not matched to a gene; V was cut back by 3 bases and J by 5 bases. CDR3 DNA sequence: TGTGCCAGCAGCTTGACAGGGTATGGCTACACCTTC. Translating it yields CASSLTGYGYTF.

The rearrangement uses TRBV10-1 and TRBJ2-3; 13 bases match TRBD2. The CDR3 covers 16 residues. The V gene's germline CDR1 is WNHNN and CDR2 SYGVQD (reference sequence). J lost 5 bases, V lost 5 bases, and 7 bases had no gene match. The CDR3, as DNA: TGCGCCAGCAGTCCCATGGGACTAGCGGGAAGAGATACGCAGTATTTT. This sequence encodes CASSPMGLAGRDTQYF.

The rearrangement joins TRBV5-6 to TRBJ1-4; 7 bases align to TRBD1. The germline gives CDR1 SGHDT, CDR2 YYEEEE. Trimming took 5 bases from V and 5 from J; bases not matched to a gene: 6. CDR3 length equals 14 residues. CDR3 residues: CASRGTANNEKLFF. The DNA for the CDR3 is TGTGCCAGCAGGGGGACAGCTAACAATGAAAAACTGTTTTTT.

The V gene is TRBV6-1, the J gene TRBJ1-2; unclear D gene. Looked up from germline, CDR1 is MNHNS and CDR2 is SASEGT. The length of the CDR3 is 13 residues. V was pared by 2 bases and J by 8 bases, with 12 bases between. DNA of the CDR3: TGTGCCAGCAGTGAACCCTTTTACGGGGGCTACACCTTC. Translated, it gives CASSEPFYGGYTF.

V is TRBV2 and J is TRBJ2-7; 8 bases fit TRBD1. Germline assignment: CDR1 SNHLY and CDR2 FYNNEI. CDR3 length equals 14 residues. V lost 6 bases, J lost 2 bases, and 6 bases stayed unmatched. The CDR3 spells CASSPGTGTYEQYF. The CDR3 nucleotides read TGTGCCAGCAGCCCCGGGACAGGTACCTACGAGCAGTACTTC.

This chain joins TRBV20-1 and TRBJ1-5; TRBD1 is a possible D gene (5 bases). V was shortened by 3 bases and J by 16 bases, with 16 bases between the two germline ends. This CDR3 region has 11 residues. Germline-derived CDR1 and CDR2 are DFQATT and SNEGSKA (reference sequence). The CDR3 nucleotides are TGCAGTGCTAGCCCGGGGGGGGTGCATCATTTT. Its protein product is CSASPGGVHHF.

This chain links TRBV28 with TRBJ1-5; D not certain. Germline lookup yields CDR1 MDHEN and CDR2 SYDVKM. Trimming pared 7 bases from V and 6 bases from J, leaving 10 bases between. The CDR3 has 12 amino acids. The CDR3 here is CASTIFSQPQHF. The CDR3 DNA reads TGTGCCAGCACGATTTTCAGTCAGCCCCAGCATTTT.

The V and J genes are TRBV5-4 and TRBJ2-7, with D perhaps TRBD1 (5 bases). Germline values: CDR1 SGHNT, CDR2 YYREEE (reference sequence). The CDR3 runs 14 residues. Trimming took off 3 bases at V and 2 bases at J, with 12 bases between the two ends. The CDR3 DNA follows: TGTGCCAGCAGCTCTAATCCACAGGCCTACGAGCAGTACTTC. Its protein product is CASSSNPQAYEQYF.

This chain links TRBV7-9 with TRBJ1-1; D is undetermined. The V end lost 0 bases, the J end lost 1 base, and 6 bases lay between the germline ends. Looked up from germline, CDR1 is SEHNR and CDR2 is FQNEAQ (reference sequence). This CDR3 has 14 amino acids. As DNA, the CDR3 is TGTGCCAGCAGCTTAGCGGGCCGGAACACTGAAGCTTTCTTT. This encodes CASSLAGRNTEAFF.

The gene calls are TRBV4-1 and TRBJ2-1, with 9 bases identical to TRBD2. Per germline, CDR1 MGHRA and CDR2 YSYEKL. V shed 3 bases, J shed 8 bases, and the junction held 17 bases outside the gene matches. The CDR3 length is 18 residues. The CDR3 loop is CASSQARFGGRASDEQFF. The CDR3 DNA sequence: TGCGCCAGCAGCCAGGCACGGTTCGGCGGGAGGGCCTCGGATGAGCAGTTCTTC.

The rearrangement joins TRBV13 to TRBJ2-1, with D uncertain. Germline CDR1 PRHDT, CDR2 FYEKMQ (reference sequence). This CDR3 spans 12 amino acids. V dropped 5 bases and J dropped 4 bases, with 6 bases sitting between them. The CDR3 region is CASSRDYNEQFF. The CDR3 nucleotides read TGTGCCAGCAGCCGAGATTACAATGAGCAGTTCTTC.

The genes are TRBV10-2 and TRBJ1-5; 8 bases align to TRBD1. The CDR3 sequence is 14 residues long. CDR1 is WSHSY and CDR2 is SAAADI in the germline V gene. V was clipped by 6 bases and J by 7 bases; unmatched bases: 8. The CDR3 nucleotides are TGCGCCAGCAGGGTGGACAGGGTCGGACAGCCCCAGCATTTT. This gives the protein CASRVDRVGQPQHF.

The chain uses TRBV2 and TRBJ2-3; 13 nucleotides align to TRBD2. V lost 4 bases, J lost 3 bases, and 13 bases stayed unmatched. This CDR3 spans 19 amino acids. Germline lookup yields CDR1 SNHLY and CDR2 FYNNEI. Written as DNA, the CDR3 is TGTGCCAGCAGTGCGCTCCAATCGTTGACTAGCGGGAGGACAGATACGCAGTATTTT. This codes for CASSALQSLTSGRTDTQYF.

This chain connects TRBV18 to TRBJ1-5; D may be TRBD1 (6 bases). CDR3 length: 16 amino acids. From germline, CDR1 is KGHSH and CDR2 LQKENI. V was trimmed by 3 bases and J by 3 bases, leaving 15 bases between them. CDR3 nucleotide sequence: TGTGCCAGCTCACCGAGTCGGCAGGGGCTCAATCAGCCCCAGCATTTT. Protein product: CASSPSRQGLNQPQHF.

The J gene is TRBJ2-1, the V gene TRBV4-1, with 7 bases aligning to TRBD2. This CDR3 region has 17 residues. The germline V gene has CDR1 MGHRA and CDR2 YSYEKL. Unmatched junction bases numbered 15, after V lost 3 bases and J lost 7 bases. The CDR3 spells CASSQTEKGAGVNEQFF. The CDR3 DNA sequence: TGCGCCAGCAGCCAGACGGAAAAAGGGGCGGGGGTAAATGAGCAGTTCTTC.